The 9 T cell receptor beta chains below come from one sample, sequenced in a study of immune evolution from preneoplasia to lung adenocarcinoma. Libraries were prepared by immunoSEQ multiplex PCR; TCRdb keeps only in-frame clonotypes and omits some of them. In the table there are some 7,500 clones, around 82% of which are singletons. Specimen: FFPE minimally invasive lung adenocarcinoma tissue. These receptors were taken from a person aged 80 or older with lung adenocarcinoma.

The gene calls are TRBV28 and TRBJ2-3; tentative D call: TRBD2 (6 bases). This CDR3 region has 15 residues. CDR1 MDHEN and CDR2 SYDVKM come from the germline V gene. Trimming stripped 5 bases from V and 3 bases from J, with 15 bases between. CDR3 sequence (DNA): TGTGCCAGCAGTAAAAGGAGGGGTGCAACAGATACGCAGTATTTT. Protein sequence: CASSKRRGATDTQYF.

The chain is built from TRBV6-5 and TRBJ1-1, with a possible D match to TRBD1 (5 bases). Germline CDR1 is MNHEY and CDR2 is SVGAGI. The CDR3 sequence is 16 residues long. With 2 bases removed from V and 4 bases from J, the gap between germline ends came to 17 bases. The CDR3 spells CASSYDAGAGSTEAFF. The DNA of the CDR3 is TGTGCCAGCAGTTACGACGCTGGGGCAGGGAGCACTGAAGCTTTCTTT.

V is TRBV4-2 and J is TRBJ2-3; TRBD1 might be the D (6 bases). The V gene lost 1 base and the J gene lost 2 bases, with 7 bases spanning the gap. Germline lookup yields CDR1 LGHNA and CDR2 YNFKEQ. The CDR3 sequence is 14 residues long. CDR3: CASSQGDNTDTQYF. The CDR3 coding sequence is TGTGCCAGCAGCCAAGGGGACAACACAGATACGCAGTATTTT.

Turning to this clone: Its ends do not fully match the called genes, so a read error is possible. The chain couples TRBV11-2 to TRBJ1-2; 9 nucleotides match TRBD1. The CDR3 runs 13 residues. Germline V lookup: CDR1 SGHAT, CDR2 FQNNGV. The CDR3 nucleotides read TGTGCCAGCGGCTTAGGGACAGGGACCGGCTACACCTTC. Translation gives CASGLGTGTGYTF.

For the CDR3, the DNA is TGTGCCAGCAGCCTCCCCCCGGGGGGCGAGCAGTACTTC. This sequence encodes CASSLPPGGEQYF. This rearrangement joins TRBV7-6 to TRBJ2-7; 7 bases are a match to TRBD2. From germline, CDR1 is SGHVS and CDR2 FNYEAQ. The length of the CDR3 is 13 residues. Trimming took 5 bases from V and 6 from J; bases not matched to a gene: 7.

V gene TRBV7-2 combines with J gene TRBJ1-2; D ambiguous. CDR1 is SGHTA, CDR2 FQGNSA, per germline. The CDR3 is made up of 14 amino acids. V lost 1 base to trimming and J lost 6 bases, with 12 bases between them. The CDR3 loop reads CASSLGRRTHGYTF. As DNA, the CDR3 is TGTGCCAGCAGCTTAGGTAGAAGGACCCATGGCTACACCTTC. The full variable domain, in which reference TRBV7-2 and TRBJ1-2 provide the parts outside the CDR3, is GAGVSQSPSNKVTEKGKDVELRCDPISGHTALYWYRQSLGQGLEFLIYFQGNSAPDKSGLPSDRFSAERTGGSVSTLTIQRTQQEDSAVYLCASSLGRRTHGYTFGSGTRLTVV.

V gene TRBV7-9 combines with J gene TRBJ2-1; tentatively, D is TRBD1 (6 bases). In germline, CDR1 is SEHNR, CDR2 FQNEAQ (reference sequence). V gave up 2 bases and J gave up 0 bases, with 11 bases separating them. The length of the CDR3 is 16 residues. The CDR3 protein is CASSLQGRSSYNEQFF. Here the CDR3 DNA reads TGTGCCAGCAGCTTACAGGGGCGAAGCTCCTACAATGAGCAGTTCTTC.

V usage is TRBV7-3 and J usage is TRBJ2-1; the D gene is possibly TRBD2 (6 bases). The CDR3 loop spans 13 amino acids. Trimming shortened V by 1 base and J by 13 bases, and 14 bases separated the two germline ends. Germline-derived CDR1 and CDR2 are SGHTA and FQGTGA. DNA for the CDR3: TGTGCCAGCAGCTTAAGAGCTAGCGATCGTCAGTTCTTC. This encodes CASSLRASDRQFF.

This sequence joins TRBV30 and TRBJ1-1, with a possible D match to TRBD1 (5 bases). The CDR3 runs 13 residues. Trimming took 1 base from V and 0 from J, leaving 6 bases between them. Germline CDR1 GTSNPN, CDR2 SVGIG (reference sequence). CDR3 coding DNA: TGTGCCTGGAGTGGACAGTTGAACACTGAAGCTTTCTTT. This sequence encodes CAWSGQLNTEAFF. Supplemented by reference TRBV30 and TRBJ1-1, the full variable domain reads SQTIHQWPATLVQPVGSPLSLECTVEGTSNPNLYWYRQAAGRGLQLLFYSVGIGQISSEVPQNLSASRPQDRQFILSSKKLLLSDSGFYLCAWSGQLNTEAFFGQGTRLTVV.